A selection of T cell receptor beta chains follows, all from one sample in a study of response to subunit inactivated influenza vaccine. MiXCR, applied by TCRdb to the RT-PCR reads, yields one record per CDR3 protein. Of hundreds of thousands of distinct CDR3 sequences listed, roughly 13% are singletons. Sequenced here: PBMCs from blood, sampled 14 days before vaccination. Source of these receptors: a man aged 50-60 years who received an inactivated influenza vaccine. Both conserved end residues are trimmed from each CDR3. Size is stated for part of the rows, as once, few or many counts, or as a class when the clone is expanded.

clone size,V gene,J gene,CDR3 protein
NA,TRBV11-2,TRBJ2-7,ASSLSPTGGEQY
NA,TRBV25-1,TRBJ1-1,ASLSRLNTEAF
NA,TRBV7-8,TRBJ2-2,ASSLAGAHTGELF
many,TRBV7-8,TRBJ2-7,ASSLGATVSYEQY
many,TRBV4-3,TRBJ2-1,ASSPNSYGEQF
NA,TRBV4-2,TRBJ1-3,ASSQLRDRSSGNTIY
NA,TRBV2,TRBJ1-6,ASGPPGGNSSPLH
few,TRBV12-3/TRBV12-4,TRBJ2-6,ASGAGGPLGANVLT
few,TRBV19,TRBJ2-7,ASGNLGQGAHEQY
NA,TRBV4-3,TRBJ2-1,ASSQVTGLAGWSEQF
many,TRBV12-3/TRBV12-4,TRBJ2-7,ASRAGRYSYEQY
few,TRBV20-1,TRBJ2-1,SAWTSGRLYEQF
many,TRBV6-5,TRBJ1-3,ASSYSNIGHISGNTIY
NA,TRBV20-1,TRBJ2-1,RGTSGSRGEQF
few,TRBV5-6,TRBJ2-3,ASSSPDRAQY
few,TRBV5-6,TRBJ2-3,ASSLVVGLAGGRTDTQY
few,TRBV18,TRBJ2-1,ASSPRVQSAAVDEQF
NA,TRBV7-2,TRBJ1-5,ASRQDRSGNQPQH
NA,TRBV5-1,TRBJ2-2,ASSLNLGFPNTGELF
few,TRBV5-1,TRBJ1-4,ASSSDSRGGEKLF
NA,TRBV5-1,TRBJ2-7,ASSMVTGGSYEQY
NA,TRBV6-1,TRBJ1-6,ASQPGQNNSPLH
few,TRBV7-2,TRBJ1-3,ASSLSRERGNTIY
few,TRBV4-3,TRBJ2-7,ASSQGPPGLVYEQY
NA,TRBV11-2,TRBJ1-4,ASTPGTWEKLF
few,TRBV5-1,TRBJ2-1,ASSGNTGGFSRNEQF
few,TRBV20-1,TRBJ2-1,SASMPERSNEQF
many,TRBV2,TRBJ2-3,ASLWGSYTDTQY
few,TRBV6-2/TRBV6-3,TRBJ2-1,ASRASFDNEQF
few,TRBV2,TRBJ2-1,ASSRTSGGRYNEQF
few,TRBV12-3/TRBV12-4,TRBJ2-1,ASSAYRAEQF
many,TRBV4-2,TRBJ2-3,ASSQDGGLATDTQY
few,TRBV5-1,TRBJ2-1,ASSLGVGPEEF
NA,TRBV9,TRBJ2-1,ASSVDMGRDEQF
many,TRBV6-1,TRBJ2-3,ASRALAIRDTQY
NA,TRBV7-9,TRBJ2-5,ASSSPGQPQETQY
NA,TRBV7-9,TRBJ2-7,ASSSGQGFYEQY
few,TRBV7-2,TRBJ1-4,ASSASRVPNEKLF
few,TRBV2,TRBJ1-6,ASSGWTSGDPRNR
NA,TRBV7-8,TRBJ2-7,ASSLVRHEQY
few,TRBV7-9,TRBJ2-7,ASSSSLEVAGEQY
NA,TRBV2,TRBJ2-1,ASSSTLASSYNEQF
NA,TRBV6-2/TRBV6-3,TRBJ2-1,ASRLRGPLNNEQF
NA,TRBV6-2/TRBV6-3,TRBJ2-1,ASTQAGGDEQF
few,TRBV5-6,TRBJ2-5,ASRERGQETQY
NA,TRBV29-1,TRBJ2-7,SASRGGPSYEQY
NA,TRBV5-1,TRBJ1-3,ASNREGNTIY
few,TRBV25-1,TRBJ2-5,ASSAFGTSGSQETQY
NA,TRBV27,TRBJ1-6,ASSLGRLSPLH
NA,TRBV29-1,TRBJ2-7,SVASGTGGYEQY
few,TRBV15,TRBJ2-5,ATSRNAPTGAGTQY
many,TRBV4-1,TRBJ1-1,ASTRTGQDPEAF